A single sample is the source of the 9 T cell receptor beta chains below, sequenced in a study of blood T cell repertoires in COVID-19. Repertoires were generated with immunoSEQ multiplex PCR, while TCRdb's copy carries only in-frame clones and drops some. The profile covers a few hundred thousand clones, with approximately 88% appearing a single time and about 1.2% taken by the ten largest. The sequenced sample consisted of peripheral blood. These TCRs come from a man aged 40-49 years with acute or convalescent COVID-19.

This chain joins TRBV9 and TRBJ1-1; 8 bases are shared with TRBD1. The CDR3 has 16 amino acids. Trimming removed 3 bases from V and 11 bases from J; junction bases left unmatched: 18. Germline lookup yields CDR1 SGDLS and CDR2 YYNGEE. The CDR3 spells CASSAPDRGVQGLAFF. The CDR3 region has the DNA TGTGCCAGCAGCGCGCCCGACAGGGGAGTCCAGGGTTTGGCTTTCTTT.

This chain joins TRBV7-8 and TRBJ2-7; D remains ambiguous. Germline values: CDR1 SGHVS, CDR2 FQNEAQ. The CDR3 runs 15 residues. With 5 bases removed from V and 0 bases from J, the gap between germline ends came to 14 bases. CDR3 region: CASSLAGPSSYEQYF. The CDR3 bases are TGTGCCAGCAGCCTTGCAGGCCCGAGCTCCTACGAGCAGTACTTC.

This chain links TRBV6-5 with TRBJ1-1, with D perhaps matching TRBD1 (6 bases). Germline V gene lookup returns CDR1 MNHEY and CDR2 SVGAGI. This CDR3 is built from 13 residues. The V and J ends lost 6 bases and 1 base respectively, with 9 bases between them. DNA for the CDR3: TGTGCCAGCAGACTACAGGGGAACACTGAAGCTTTCTTT. It is translated as CASRLQGNTEAFF.

The chain employs TRBV15 and TRBJ2-5, with D possibly being TRBD1 (8 bases). The CDR3 loop spans 15 amino acids. V gave up 6 bases and J gave up 5 bases, with 19 bases separating them. The V gene's germline CDR1 is LNHNV and CDR2 YYDKDF (reference sequence). Written as DNA, the CDR3 is TGTGCCACCAGTTACAGGGGGGGCTCGATGGAGACCCAGTACTTC. Translated: CATSYRGGSMETQYF.

The chain has TRBV10-3 and TRBJ1-5; D is undetermined. Germline V CDR1 and CDR2: ENHRY, SYGVKD. V dropped 6 bases and J dropped 0 bases, with 9 bases sitting between them. This CDR3 is built from 14 residues. The CDR3 DNA sequence: TGTGCCATCAGGGAGGGCAATAGCAATCAGCCCCAGCATTTT. Its protein product is CAIREGNSNQPQHF.

J is TRBJ1-3 and V is TRBV19; D remains ambiguous. Germline CDR1 and CDR2: LNHDA and SQIVND (reference sequence). The germline V and J ends were trimmed by 5 bases and 0 bases, with 11 bases remaining between them. The CDR3 extends over 15 amino acids. The CDR3 DNA sequence: TGTGCCAGTAGTTCCACTGCCAACTCTGGAAACACCATATATTTT. This encodes CASSSTANSGNTIYF.

The chain employs TRBV19 and TRBJ2-3; D is undetermined. From germline, CDR1 is LNHDA and CDR2 SQIVND (reference sequence). V lost 2 bases, J lost 3 bases, and 9 bases lay in between. This CDR3 spans 14 amino acids. The CDR3 loop reads CASSISYSTDTQYF. The CDR3 region has the DNA TGTGCCAGTAGTATATCGTACAGTACAGATACGCAGTATTTT. Supplemented by reference TRBV19 and TRBJ2-3, the full variable domain reads DGGITQSPKYLFRKEGQNVTLSCEQNLNHDAMYWYRQDPGQGLRLIYYSQIVNDFQKGDIAEGYSVSREKKESFPLTVTSAQKNPTAFYLCASSISYSTDTQYFGPGTRLTVL.

This clone was detected once. The V and J genes are TRBV29-1 and TRBJ1-2, with 9 positions matching TRBD1. CDR3 size: 10 residues. V was pared by 7 bases and J by 8 bases, with 2 bases of the junction left unmatched. The germline CDR1 and CDR2 sequences are SQVTM and ANQGSEA. CDR3 region: CSATGGGYTF. The CDR3 DNA reads TGCAGCGCGACAGGGGGAGGCTACACCTTC.

The V call is TRBV6-1, the J call TRBJ1-5, with a weak D call TRBD1 (6 bases). V lost 3 bases, J lost 6 bases, and 9 bases lay in between. CDR3 length equals 13 residues. Germline V CDR1 and CDR2: MNHNS, SASEGT. The CDR3 DNA reads TGTGCCAGCAGTGACCAAGGGGGTCAGCCCCAGCATTTT. Translated: CASSDQGGQPQHF.